One sample yielded the 8 T cell receptor beta chains listed below, sequenced in a study of blood T cell repertoires in COVID-19. Generated by immunoSEQ multiplex PCR, the TCRdb table keeps only in-frame clones and is missing some. There are more than 95,000 clones in the sample; around 90% occur only once, and 3.5% lies in the top ten. Input material: peripheral blood. These receptors all stem from a woman aged 55-70 years with acute or convalescent COVID-19.

The rearrangement links TRBV5-1 to TRBJ1-2; 7 bases map to TRBD1. The CDR3 runs to 17 residues. The ends lost 4 bases at V and 4 bases at J; junction bases unmatched: 16. Germline V gives CDR1 SGHRS, CDR2 YFSETQ. The CDR3 nucleotides are TGCGCCAGCAGCAGAACCGGGACAGAGTTGGCTGTCTATGGCTACACCTTC. Its translation is CASSRTGTELAVYGYTF. The entire variable domain, with the rest obtained from reference TRBV5-1 and TRBJ1-2, is as follows: KAGVTQTPRYLIKTRGQQVTLSCSPISGHRSVSWYQQTPGQGLQFLFEYFSETQRNKGNFPGRFSGRQFSNSRSEMNVSTLELGDSALYLCASSRTGTELAVYGYTFGSGTRLTVV.

As DNA, the CDR3 is TGTGCCAGCTCACCGGACAGGGGGACTGGAAACACCATATATTTT. It encodes CASSPDRGTGNTIYF. The chain combines TRBV18 with TRBJ1-3; 10 bases match TRBD1. The CDR3 runs 15 residues. Germline loops: CDR1 KGHSH, CDR2 LQKENI. The V segment lost 3 bases and the J segment 2 bases; nucleotides outside the gene matches: 1.

A single count supports this clone. V and J are TRBV4-1 and TRBJ1-3; 7 bases fit TRBD1. CDR3 length: 15 residues. In germline, CDR1 is MGHRA, CDR2 YSYEKL. V shed 0 bases, J shed 2 bases, and the junction held 1 base outside the gene matches. The CDR3 loop reads CASSQDGTAGNTIYF. Here the CDR3 DNA reads TGCGCCAGCAGCCAAGACGGGACAGCTGGAAACACCATATATTTT.

The chain employs TRBV19 and TRBJ2-1; TRBD1 is a possible D gene (5 bases). Germline loops: CDR1 LNHDA, CDR2 SQIVND (reference sequence). The ends were cut back, 7 bases at V and 0 bases at J, with 10 bases in the middle. The CDR3 is 14 amino acids. As DNA, the CDR3 is TGTGCCAGTAAGCCCGACAGCTCCTACAATGAGCAGTTCTTC. It is translated as CASKPDSSYNEQFF.

This chain joins TRBV3-1 (or the pseudogene TRBV3-2) and TRBJ2-7, with 8 bases lining up with TRBD2. The germline gives CDR1 LGHDT, CDR2 YNNKEL (reference sequence). This CDR3 has 18 residues. The V gene end was trimmed by 4 bases and the J gene end by 0 bases; junction bases not matched to a gene: 14. CDR3 in DNA: TGTGCCAGCAGCCTCCTGAGGGGGACTAGACGATACTCCTACGAGCAGTACTTC. Its translation is CASSLLRGTRRYSYEQYF.

The rearrangement uses TRBV10-3 and TRBJ2-7; 11 bases are shared with TRBD1. V lost 10 bases, J lost 4 bases, and 9 bases stayed unmatched. Germline-derived CDR1 and CDR2 are ENHRY and SYGVKD. The CDR3 loop spans 14 amino acids. CDR3 loop: CATQDRGRIYEQYV. CDR3 DNA sequence: TGTGCCACACAGGACAGGGGGCGAATATACGAGCAGTACGTC.

This clone appeared a few times. This sequence joins TRBV7-9 and TRBJ2-7; D perhaps matches TRBD1 (6 bases). Germline lookup yields CDR1 SEHNR and CDR2 FQNEAQ (reference sequence). The CDR3 consists of 13 residues. V was trimmed by 4 bases and J by 4 bases, leaving 11 bases between them. The CDR3 region has the DNA TGTGCCAGCAGCTCCGGACAGAAGTACGAGCAGTACTTC. Translated: CASSSGQKYEQYF. Together with reference TRBV7-9 and TRBJ2-7, the CDR3 gives the full variable domain: DTGVSQNPRHKITKRGQNVTFRCDPISEHNRLYWYRQTLGQGPEFLTYFQNEAQLEKSRLLSDRFSAERPKGSFSTLEIQRTEQGDSAMYLCASSSGQKYEQYFGPGTRLTVT.

The chain is built from TRBV14 and TRBJ1-1, with D perhaps matching TRBD1 (6 bases). Germline V gene sequence: CDR1 SGHDN, CDR2 FVKESK. The CDR3 is 13 amino acids. Between the trimmed V and J ends, which lost 4 bases and 8 bases, there was a span of 14 bases. The CDR3: CASSLDRTVEAFF. CDR3 DNA sequence: TGTGCCAGCAGCCTCGACAGGACCGTCGAAGCTTTCTTT.